This TCR beta chain came from a study of blood T cells in healthy people across ages. Points from the study as a whole: CMV infection status of these donors was not known.

A few counts support this clonotype. Its antigen is still unknown. It was with a sample-barcoded 5' primer and a J-beta primer mix that a second PCR of about 7 to 12 cycles was run. TCRdb used MiXCR to reprocess the 5' RACE reads, holding one entry per CDR3 protein. The sample lists 1.5 million to 2 million distinct CDR3 sequences; roughly 27% were seen once. Germline values: CDR1 SGHKS, CDR2 YYEKEE (reference sequence). The CDR3 contains 17 residues. With 7 bases clipped from V and 1 base from J, the junction kept 15 bases outside the gene matches. The chain couples TRBV5-5 to TRBJ2-3; 7 bases fit TRBD1. The sample taken for sequencing was blood. The sequence derives from a woman aged 30 to 39 in good health. The CDR3 nucleotides are TGTGCCAGCGGACATAGGGGGCCGACCGCGGGCACAGATACGCAGTATTTT. Its translation is CASGHRGPTAGTDTQYF. Full variable domain (rest looked up from reference TRBV5-5 and TRBJ2-3): DAGVTQSPTHLIKTRGQQVTLRCSPISGHKSVSWYQQVLGQGPQFIFQYYEKEERGRGNFPDRFSARQFPNYSSELNVNALLLGDSALYLCASGHRGPTAGTDTQYFGPGTRLTVL.